This T cell receptor (beta chain) derives from a study of identical twins. The V end was cut by 4 bases, the J end by 4 bases, with 17 bases between. The length of the CDR3 is 16 residues. The germline gives CDR1 SGHAT, CDR2 FQNNGV. Study-level points and caveats: Models underpredicted monozygotic twin sharing of out-of-frame TCR alpha.

Using its own MiXCR run on the 5' RACE reads, TCRdb lists one record per CDR3 protein. Among approximately 550,000 distinct CDR3 sequences listed, 20% to 25% were seen once. Points on this clonotype: The target antigen is unknown.

The same specimen was also included in a second study, on yellow fever vaccine responses in identical twins.

The sequence derives from a woman aged 18-29 years in good health. Sequenced input: CD4+ T cells sorted from blood. This chain links TRBV11-2 with TRBJ2-1, with D tentatively TRBD1 (6 bases). The CDR3 is CASSYRGAGAYNEQFF. The CDR3 DNA sequence: TGTGCCAGCAGCTATAGGGGCGCAGGGGCGTACAATGAGCAGTTCTTC.